This T cell receptor (delta chain) was sequenced for a study of gamma-delta chains in newborns, infants, children. Study at large: Microbial exposure reportedly drives polyclonal innate γδ T cell expansion after birth.

TCRdb re-called the reads via CATT. The sample lists 5,400 or so delta-chain clones; roughly 18% were seen once. Trimming removed 4 bases from V and 3 bases from J, with 39 bases in between. Germline assignment: CDR1 TSWWSYY and CDR2 QGS. CDR3 length equals 23 residues. Only a few counts were recorded for this clone. V and J are TRDV1 and TRDJ1; TRDD2 is a possible D gene (9 bases). Sequencing was performed on blood. This receptor was obtained from a child who was a newborn, infant or young child, either healthy, febrile or measles-vaccinated (not recorded which). The CDR3 sequence is CALGVHPPSYSWGFTGGADKLIF. CDR3 nucleotides: TGTGCTCTTGGGGTCCATCCGCCTTCCTACTCTTGGGGATTCACTGGGGGGGCCGATAAACTCATCTTT.